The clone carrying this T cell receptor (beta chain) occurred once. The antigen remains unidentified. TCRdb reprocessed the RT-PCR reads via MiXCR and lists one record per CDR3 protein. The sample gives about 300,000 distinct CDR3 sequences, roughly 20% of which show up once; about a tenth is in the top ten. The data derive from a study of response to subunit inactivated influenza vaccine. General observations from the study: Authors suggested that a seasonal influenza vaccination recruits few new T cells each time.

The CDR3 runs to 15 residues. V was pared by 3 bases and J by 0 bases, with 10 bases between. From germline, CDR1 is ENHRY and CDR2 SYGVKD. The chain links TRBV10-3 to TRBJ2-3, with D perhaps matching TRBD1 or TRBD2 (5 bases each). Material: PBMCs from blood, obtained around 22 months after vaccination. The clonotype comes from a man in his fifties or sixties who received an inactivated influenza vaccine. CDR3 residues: CAISETGPSTDTQYF. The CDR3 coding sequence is TGTGCCATCAGTGAAACGGGACCGAGCACAGATACGCAGTATTTT.